The clone carrying this TCR beta chain was recorded only once. Here immunoSEQ multiplex PCR was the method, and the copy in TCRdb shows in-frame clones only, minus some. The sample contains around 59,000 clones, 92% of which appear only once. The data originate from a study of T cell changes during pregnancy in multiple sclerosis. The CDR3 sequence is 15 residues long. Looked up from germline, CDR1 is SGDLS and CDR2 is YYNGEE. V lost 4 bases and J lost 4, with 17 bases in between. The clonotype was recovered from a female donor with multiple sclerosis, enrolled in a pregnancy study. The chain carries TRBV9 and TRBJ1-2, with D possibly TRBD1 on 5 matching bases. The specimen was peripheral blood, collected in the first trimester of pregnancy. The CDR3: CASSPTTQGGYGYTF. Written as DNA, the CDR3 is TGTGCCAGCAGCCCCACCACCCAGGGTGGCTATGGCTACACCTTC.